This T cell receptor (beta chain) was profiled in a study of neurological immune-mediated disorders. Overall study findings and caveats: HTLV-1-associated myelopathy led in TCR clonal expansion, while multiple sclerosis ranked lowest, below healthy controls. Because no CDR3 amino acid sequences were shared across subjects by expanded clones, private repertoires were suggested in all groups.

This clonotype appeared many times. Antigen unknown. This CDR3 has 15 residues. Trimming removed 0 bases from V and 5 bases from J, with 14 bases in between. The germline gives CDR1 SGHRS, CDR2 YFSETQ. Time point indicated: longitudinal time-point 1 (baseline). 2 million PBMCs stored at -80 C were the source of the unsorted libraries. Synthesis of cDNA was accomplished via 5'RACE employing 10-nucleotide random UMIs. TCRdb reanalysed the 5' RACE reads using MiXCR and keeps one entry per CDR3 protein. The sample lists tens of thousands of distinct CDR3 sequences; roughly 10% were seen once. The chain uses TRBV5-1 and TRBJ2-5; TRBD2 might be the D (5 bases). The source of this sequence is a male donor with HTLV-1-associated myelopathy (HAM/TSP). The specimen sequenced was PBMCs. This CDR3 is CASSLGVLARETQYF. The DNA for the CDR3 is TGCGCCAGCAGCTTGGGGGTGCTAGCCCGGGAGACCCAGTACTTC.